Below, 22 T cell receptor beta chains from the same sample are listed, as sequenced in a study of T cells in Graves' hyperthyroidism and ophthalmopathy. What was amplified from RNA transcripts were TCR beta CDR3 regions. First-round RT-PCR with HTBI primers amplified the TCR CDR3 region. TCRdb re-derived calls from the multiplex PCR reads in MiXCR, one entry per CDR3 protein. The repertoire has about 290,000 distinct CDR3 sequences, about a sixth of them found once; the top ten carry roughly 53%. The source material was blood. These receptors were collected from a woman aged 55-70 years with Graves' ophthalmopathy.

At least ten counts were recorded for this clonotype. The chain uses TRBV20-1 and TRBJ1-6; D is unresolved. The V gene lost 0 bases and the J gene lost 9 bases, with 6 bases spanning the gap. CDR1 is DFQATT and CDR2 is SNEGSKA in the germline V gene (reference sequence). The CDR3 extends over 12 amino acids. CDR3 sequence (DNA): TGCAGTGCTAGAGATGGGCTTTCACCCCTCCACTTT. Translation gives CSARDGLSPLHF.

A few counts support this clonotype. The J gene is TRBJ1-4, the V gene TRBV29-1; the D is unclear. V lost 8 bases, J lost 4 bases, and 14 bases lay in between. CDR1 SQVTM and CDR2 ANQGSEA come from the germline V gene. This CDR3 is 13 amino acids long. As DNA, the CDR3 is TGCAGCATTGTATCCCCGCTTAATGAAAAACTGTTTTTT. Amino acids: CSIVSPLNEKLFF.

This clonotype was detected many times. This chain uses TRBV20-1 with TRBJ1-2; D might be TRBD1 (5 bases). This CDR3 is 13 amino acids long. Trimming stripped 0 bases from V and 3 bases from J, with 8 bases between. The V gene's germline CDR1 is DFQATT and CDR2 SNEGSKA (reference sequence). CDR3 DNA: TGCAGTGCTAGAGACCAGGGAGACTATGGCTACACCTTC. The encoded protein is CSARDQGDYGYTF.

This clonotype was counted ten times or more. The rearrangement joins TRBV12-3 or TRBV12-4 to TRBJ1-1, with D unresolved. This CDR3 has 13 residues. Trimming shortened V by 6 bases and J by 0 bases, and 8 bases separated the two germline ends. CDR3 sequence: CASRQQMNTEAFF. Here the CDR3 DNA reads TGTGCCAGCAGGCAGCAAATGAACACTGAAGCTTTCTTT.

The sample holds a few counts of this clonotype. The J gene is TRBJ2-2, the V gene TRBV12-3 or TRBV12-4, with D perhaps matching TRBD1 (6 bases). Between the trimmed V and J ends, which lost 6 bases and 1 base, there was a span of 15 bases. This CDR3 is built from 16 residues. CDR3 in DNA: TGTGCCAGCAGATCTACTTGGACAGTGAACACCGGGGAGCTGTTTTTT. Translating it yields CASRSTWTVNTGELFF.

The chain employs TRBV9 and TRBJ2-7; D gene ambiguous. V gave up 4 bases and J gave up 4 bases, with 15 bases separating them. CDR1 and CDR2 from the germline V gene are SGDLS and YYNGEE. The CDR3 runs to 14 residues. The CDR3 region is CASSREWAGYEQYF. The CDR3 DNA follows: TGTGCCAGCAGCCGTGAGTGGGCCGGGTACGAGCAGTACTTC.

At least ten counts were recorded for this clonotype. CDR3 region: CASSDYGATNEKLFF. CDR3 in DNA: TGTGCCAGCAGTGACTACGGGGCAACTAATGAAAAACTGTTTTTT. This rearrangement joins TRBV6-1 to TRBJ1-4; D not certain. The CDR3 has 15 residues. Trimming left V 3 bases short and J 0 bases short, with 8 bases between. Germline V gene lookup returns CDR1 MNHNS and CDR2 SASEGT.

This clonotype was observed many times. The chain has TRBV7-9 and TRBJ2-7; D might be TRBD1 (6 bases). This CDR3 contains 16 residues. Germline V CDR1 and CDR2: SEHNR, FQNEAQ (reference sequence). Trimming removed 3 bases at V and 9 bases at J, with 24 bases between. The CDR3 loop reads CASSFRTAREFLGQYF. In nucleotides, the CDR3 is TGTGCCAGCAGCTTTAGGACAGCCCGAGAATTTTTAGGGCAGTACTTC.

The CDR3, as DNA: TGTGCCAGCAGCCAAGTCTGGGGGGGCCAGGGCTACACCTTC. Translation gives CASSQVWGGQGYTF. The chain employs TRBV3-1 and TRBJ1-2, with D tentatively TRBD1 (6 bases). The CDR3 totals 14 residues. Deletions cut 1 base from V and 8 bases from J, with 14 bases between. Looked up from germline, CDR1 is LGHDT and CDR2 is YNNKEL (reference sequence).

The sample holds many counts of this clonotype. This chain links TRBV6-1 with TRBJ1-2, with 7 bases that match TRBD1. V was clipped by 3 bases and J by 8 bases; unmatched bases: 9. This CDR3 contains 14 residues. The germline gives CDR1 MNHNS, CDR2 SASEGT. The CDR3 reads CASSDHTGVVGYTF. The CDR3 DNA is TGTGCCAGCAGTGACCATACAGGGGTAGTAGGCTACACCTTC.

The V and J genes are TRBV20-1 and TRBJ2-7; D may be TRBD1 (5 bases). This CDR3 spans 12 amino acids. Germline V gene sequence: CDR1 DFQATT, CDR2 SNEGSKA (reference sequence). Trimming stripped 6 bases from V and 5 bases from J, with 14 bases between. This chain's CDR3 is CSAKYRYNEQYF. CDR3 nucleotide sequence: TGCAGTGCAAAATACAGGTACAACGAGCAGTACTTC.

This clonotype was found once. The chain couples TRBV4-1 to TRBJ2-7; 10 nucleotides match TRBD2. CDR3 length: 16 amino acids. With 0 bases clipped from V and 2 bases from J, the junction kept 4 bases outside the gene matches. CDR1 MGHRA and CDR2 YSYEKL come from the germline V gene. CDR3 amino acids: CASSQDFGLAAYEQYF. The DNA of the CDR3 is TGCGCCAGCAGCCAAGATTTCGGACTAGCGGCCTACGAGCAGTACTTC.

Turning to this clonotype: This clone may be a read error of a much larger clone one base away. This chain uses TRBV5-1 with TRBJ1-1, with D tentatively TRBD1 (5 bases). The CDR3 contains 13 residues. The germline V gene has CDR1 SGHRS and CDR2 YFSETQ. CDR3 region: CASSEWGATEVFF. CDR3 sequence (DNA): TGCGCCAGCAGCGAGTGGGGCGCCACTGAAGTTTTCTTT.

This clonotype was recorded many times. The chain combines TRBV5-1 with TRBJ1-1, with no clear D. The CDR3 consists of 16 residues. Germline lookup yields CDR1 SGHRS and CDR2 YFSETQ. The V end lost 0 bases, the J end lost 3 bases, and 15 bases lay between the germline ends. CDR3 protein: CASSLAALTVYTEAFF. The CDR3 DNA is TGCGCCAGCAGCTTGGCCGCGCTTACTGTTTACACTGAAGCTTTCTTT.

This clonotype was detected ten times or more. This chain uses TRBV4-2 with TRBJ2-7; no clear D gene. Per the germline V gene, CDR1 is LGHNA and CDR2 is YNFKEQ. The CDR3 spans 14 residues. V gave up 4 bases and J gave up 0 bases, with 10 bases separating them. The CDR3 reads CASSPDRVSYEQYF. The CDR3 DNA sequence: TGTGCCAGCAGCCCGGACCGAGTCTCCTACGAGCAGTACTTC.

Ten or more counts support this clonotype. The V call is TRBV11-2, the J call TRBJ1-2; 8 bases match TRBD1. Germline V gene data show CDR1 as SGHAT and CDR2 as FQNNGV. After removal of 4 bases from V and 4 bases from J, the junction contained 11 bases not matched to a gene. The CDR3 length is 16 residues. The CDR3 nucleotides are TGTGCCAGCAGCTCGCCACGAACAGGGGGACCCTATGGCTACACCTTC. It is translated as CASSSPRTGGPYGYTF. The variable domain in full, completed from reference TRBV11-2 and TRBJ1-2, reads EAGVAQSPRYKIIEKRQSVAFWCNPISGHATLYWYQQILGQGPKLLIQFQNNGVVDDSQLPKDRFSAERLKGVDSTLKIQPAKLEDSAVYLCASSSPRTGGPYGYTFGSGTRLTVV.

This clonotype is medium-sized (0.01 to 0.1%) in the sample. V gene TRBV28 combines with J gene TRBJ2-3; TRBD2 aligns across 7 bases. Germline V gives CDR1 MDHEN, CDR2 SYDVKM. CDR3 length: 14 residues. V lost 3 bases, J lost 3 bases, and 3 bases stayed unmatched. The CDR3: CASSFLAGTDTQYF. CDR3 nucleotide sequence: TGTGCCAGCAGTTTTTTAGCGGGTACAGATACGCAGTATTTT.

This clonotype was seen repeatedly, ten times or more. The chain links TRBV27 to TRBJ2-3, with D unclear. Germline-derived CDR1 and CDR2 are MNHEY and SMNVEV (reference sequence). There are 13 residues in the CDR3. Trimming left V 6 bases short and J 0 bases short, with 7 bases between. In nucleotides, the CDR3 is TGTGCCAGCAGACGTACTAGCACAGATACGCAGTATTTT. Translating gives CASRRTSTDTQYF.

The chain's CDR3 is CASSGGGGTYEQYF. CDR3 coding DNA: TGTGCCAGCAGTGGGGGGGGGGGAACCTACGAGCAGTACTTC. The chain is built from TRBV28 and TRBJ2-7; 7 nucleotides agree with TRBD2. CDR1 is MDHEN, CDR2 SYDVKM, per germline. J was trimmed by 2 bases and V by 5 bases; bases with no gene match: 6. The CDR3 runs 14 residues.

This clonotype has at least ten counts. J is TRBJ1-2 and V is TRBV7-2, with D hard to call. Per the germline V gene, CDR1 is SGHTA and CDR2 is FQGNSA. The CDR3 extends over 16 amino acids. Trimming cost V 5 bases and J 0 bases, with 16 bases left between them. The CDR3 sequence is CASSPNRGQANYGYTF. The CDR3 nucleotides read TGTGCCAGCAGCCCAAACCGGGGTCAAGCTAACTATGGCTACACCTTC.

Comments on this clonotype: A read error may produce the germline difference seen at one junction end. The chain carries TRBV5-6 and TRBJ1-2; 8 positions match TRBD1. The CDR3 loop spans 13 amino acids. Germline CDR1 and CDR2: SGHDT and YYEEEE. The chain's CDR3 is CASSFGRGHGCTF. The CDR3 DNA reads TGTGCCAGCAGCTTCGGCAGGGGGCATGGCTGCACCTTC.

This clonotype was observed a handful of times. With a much larger clone just one base away, this may be a read error. The chain employs TRBV7-2 and TRBJ1-2; TRBD1 agrees at 7 bases. With 5 bases clipped from V and 4 bases from J, the junction kept 4 bases outside the gene matches. The CDR3 length is 13 residues. CDR1 SGHTA and CDR2 FQGNSA come from the germline V gene. CDR3 sequence reads: CASSPGQAYGYTF. CDR3 nucleotides: TGTGCCAGCAGCCCCGGACAGGCCTATGGCTACACCTTC.